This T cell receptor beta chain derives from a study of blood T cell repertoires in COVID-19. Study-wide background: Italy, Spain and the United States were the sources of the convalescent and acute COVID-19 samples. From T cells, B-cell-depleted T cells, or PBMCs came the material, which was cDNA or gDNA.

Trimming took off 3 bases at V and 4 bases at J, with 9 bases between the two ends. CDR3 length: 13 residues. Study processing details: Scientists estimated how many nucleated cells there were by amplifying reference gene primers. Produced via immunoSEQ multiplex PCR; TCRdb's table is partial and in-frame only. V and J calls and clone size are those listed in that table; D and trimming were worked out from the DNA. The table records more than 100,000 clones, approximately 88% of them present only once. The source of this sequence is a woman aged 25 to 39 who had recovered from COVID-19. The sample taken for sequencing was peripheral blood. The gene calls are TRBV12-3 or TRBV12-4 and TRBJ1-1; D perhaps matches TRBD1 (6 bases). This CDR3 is CASSFGRGTEAFF. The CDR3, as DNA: TGTGCCAGCAGTTTTGGCAGGGGCACTGAAGCTTTCTTT.